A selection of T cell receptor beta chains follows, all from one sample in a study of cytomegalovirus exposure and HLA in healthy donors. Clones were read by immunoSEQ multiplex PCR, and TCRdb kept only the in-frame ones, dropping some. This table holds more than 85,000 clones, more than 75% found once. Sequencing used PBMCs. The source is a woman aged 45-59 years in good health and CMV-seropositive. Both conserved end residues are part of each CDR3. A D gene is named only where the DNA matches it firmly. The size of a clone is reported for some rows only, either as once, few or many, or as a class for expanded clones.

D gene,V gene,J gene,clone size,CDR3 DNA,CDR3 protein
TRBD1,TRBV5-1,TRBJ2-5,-,TGCGCCAGCAGCATGGGACAGGGGGAAGAGACCCAGTACTTC,CASSMGQGEETQYF
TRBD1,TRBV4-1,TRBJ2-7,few,TGCGCCAGCAGCCAAGAGACAGGGGGTTCCTACGAGCAGTACTTC,CASSQETGGSYEQYF
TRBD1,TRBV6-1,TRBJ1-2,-,TGTGCCAGCGTGTCAGGGGGCGGCTATGGCTACACCTTC,CASVSGGGYGYTF
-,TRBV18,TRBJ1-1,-,TGTGCCAGCTCACCATCAGGGCAAGGCACTGAAGCTTTCTTT,CASSPSGQGTEAFF
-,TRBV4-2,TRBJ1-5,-,TGTGCCAGCAGCACTAAGGAGGCTCAGCCCCAGCATTTT,CASSTKEAQPQHF
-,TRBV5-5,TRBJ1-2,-,TGTGCCAGCAGCTTGGACAGGAGAAATGGCTACACCTTC,CASSLDRRNGYTF
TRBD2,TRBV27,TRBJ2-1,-,TGTGCCAGCAGTTACCCTGGGGGGGGGATTAGCAATGAGCAGTTCTTC,CASSYPGGGISNEQFF
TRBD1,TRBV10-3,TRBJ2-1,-,TGTGCCTCCGGACAGGGGTACAATGAGCAGTTCTTC,CASGQGYNEQFF
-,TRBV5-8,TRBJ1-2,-,TGTGCCAGCAGCTTGGGAGCGGACGTATATGGCTACACCTTC,CASSLGADVYGYTF
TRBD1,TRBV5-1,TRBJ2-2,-,TGCGCCAGCAGCGTCGGGACAGCTGTGTACACCGGGGAGCTGTTTTTT,CASSVGTAVYTGELFF
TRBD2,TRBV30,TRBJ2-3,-,TGTGCCTGGAGTGTACGGGGCGGGAGGGCCTTTAGGGAGGCAGATACGCAGTATTTT,CAWSVRGGRAFREADTQYF
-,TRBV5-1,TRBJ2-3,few,TGCGCCAGCAGCCGTCGGTCAGCGGCGCCTAGCACAGATACGCAGTATTTT,CASSRRSAAPSTDTQYF
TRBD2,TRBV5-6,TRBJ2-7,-,TGTGCCAGCAGCTTCCGGGGGGTTTTATCCTACGAGCAGTACTTC,CASSFRGVLSYEQYF
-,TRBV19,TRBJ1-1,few,TGTGCCAGTAGTATATTGTCAGGGGCCCCTGAAGCTTTCTTT,CASSILSGAPEAFF
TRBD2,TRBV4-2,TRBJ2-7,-,TGTGCCAGCAGCCAAGGGGCTAGCGGGGGGGCATACGAGCAGTACTTC,CASSQGASGGAYEQYF
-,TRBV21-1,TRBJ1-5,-,TGTGCCAGCAGCAAACCAGGGGCGAGCAATCAGCCCCAGCATTTT,CASSKPGASNQPQHF
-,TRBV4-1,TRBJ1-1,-,TGCGCCAGCAGCACACTGACAGGACCGAGCACTGAAGCTTTCTTT,CASSTLTGPSTEAFF
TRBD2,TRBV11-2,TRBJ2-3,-,TGTGCCAGCACGTCTACGGGACTAGCAACAGATACGCAGTATTTT,CASTSTGLATDTQYF
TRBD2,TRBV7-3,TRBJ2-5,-,TGTGCCAGCAGCTTAGGGACTAGCGGGAGAGAGACCCAGTACTTC,CASSLGTSGRETQYF
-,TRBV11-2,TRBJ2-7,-,TGTGCCAGCAGCTTAGATTCGAGCTTGTACTTC,CASSLDSSLYF
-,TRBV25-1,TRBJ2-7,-,TGTGCCAGCAGTGCGGGACTCGCCCGCGACGAGCAGTACTTC,CASSAGLARDEQYF
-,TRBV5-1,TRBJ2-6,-,TGCGCCAGCAGCTTACTCAGGGTCGGTGGGGCCAACGTCCTGACTTTC,CASSLLRVGGANVLTF
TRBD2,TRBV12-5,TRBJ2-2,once,TGTGCTAGTGGTTTGGTGCGCCTCTTTTCTGCGGGACTAGCGAATAACACCGGGGAGCTGTTTTTT,CASGLVRLFSAGLANNTGELFF
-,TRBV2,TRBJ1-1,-,TGTGCCAGCACCGCGGATCAGACTGAAGCTTTCTTT,CASTADQTEAFF
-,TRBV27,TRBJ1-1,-,TGTGCCAGCAGTTTACAGGGGATCACTGAAGCTTTCTTT,CASSLQGITEAFF
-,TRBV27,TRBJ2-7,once,TGTGCCAGCAGTTCCCTCAAAACTAGTCGGGGGGAGCAGTACTTC,CASSSLKTSRGEQYF
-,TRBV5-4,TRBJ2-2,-,TGTGCCAGCAGCTTGACAGGGTACACCGGGGAGCTGTTTTTT,CASSLTGYTGELFF
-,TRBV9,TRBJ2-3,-,TGTGCCAGCAGCGTAGAGGGAGGGGGTCACACAGATACGCAGTATTTT,CASSVEGGGHTDTQYF
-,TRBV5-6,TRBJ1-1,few,TGTGCCAGCAGCTTGGCAACTGAAGCTTTCTTT,CASSLATEAFF
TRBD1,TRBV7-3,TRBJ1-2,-,TGTGCCAGCAGCTCGGGGACAGAGGACTATGGCTACACCTTC,CASSSGTEDYGYTF
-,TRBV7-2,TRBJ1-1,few,TGTGCCAGCAACGACGCGGTTCAAGCTTTCTTT,CASNDAVQAFF
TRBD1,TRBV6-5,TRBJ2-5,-,TGTGCCAGCTCCTACAGGGGATCTAAAGAGACCCAGTACTTC,CASSYRGSKETQYF
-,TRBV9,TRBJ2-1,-,TGTGCCAGCAGCGTAGAACGGTCCTACAATGAGCAGTTCTTC,CASSVERSYNEQFF
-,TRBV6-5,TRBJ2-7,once,TGTGCCAGCACCGCCGGGACACACCGCGGCGAGCAGCACTTC,CASTAGTHRGEQHF
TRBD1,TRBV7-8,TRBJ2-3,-,TGTGCCAGCAGCCCTCGGACAGGCCCCGATACGCAGTATTTT,CASSPRTGPDTQYF
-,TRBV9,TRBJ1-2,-,TGTGCCAGCAGCTCGGAGCCTCAGGGCTACTATGGCTACACCTTC,CASSSEPQGYYGYTF
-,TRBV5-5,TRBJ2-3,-,TGTGCCAGCAGCTTGTGGGAGGGCACAGATACGCAGTATTTT,CASSLWEGTDTQYF
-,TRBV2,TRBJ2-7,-,TGTGCCAGCAGTTCAACGAGAACAGCATCCTCCTACGAGCAGTACTTC,CASSSTRTASSYEQYF
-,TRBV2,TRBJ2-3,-,TGTGCCAGCAGTGACGGGACTCGATCCACCACAGATACGCAGTATTTT,CASSDGTRSTTDTQYF
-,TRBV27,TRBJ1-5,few,TGTGCCAGCAGTACCCAGGGTAGCAATCAGCCCCAGCATTTT,CASSTQGSNQPQHF
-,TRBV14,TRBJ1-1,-,TGTGCCAGCACACCCCAGCGCATGAACACTGAAGCTTTCTTT,CASTPQRMNTEAFF
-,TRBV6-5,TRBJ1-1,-,TGTGCCAGCAGTTACTTGAGTATAGAGGGAAGGACTGAAGCTTTCTTT,CASSYLSIEGRTEAFF
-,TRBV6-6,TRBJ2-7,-,TGTGCCAGCAGCCAGGGTACCCCCCTCGGCTACGAGCAGTACTTC,CASSQGTPLGYEQYF
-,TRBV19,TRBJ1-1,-,TGTGCCAGTACCCCTGGGGACACCCAGAACACTGAAGCTTTCTTT,CASTPGDTQNTEAFF
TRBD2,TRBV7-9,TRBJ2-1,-,TGTGCCGGGCTTTCTAGCGGGGGTGGCGATGAGCAGTTCTTC,CAGLSSGGGDEQFF
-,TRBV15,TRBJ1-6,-,TGTGCCACCAGCAGAGGGCGGGATTCACCCCTCCACTTT,CATSRGRDSPLHF
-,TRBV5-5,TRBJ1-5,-,TGTGCCAGCAGCTCTTCAGGGGAACAGCCCCAGCATTTT,CASSSSGEQPQHF
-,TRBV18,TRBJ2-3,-,TGTGCCAGCTCACCAAACACGGGAAGCACAGATACGCAGTATTTT,CASSPNTGSTDTQYF
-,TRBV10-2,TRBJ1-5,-,TGCGCCAGCAGCGATGACAAGGGGTTTCAGCCCCAGCATTTT,CASSDDKGFQPQHF
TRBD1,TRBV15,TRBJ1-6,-,TGTGCCACCAGCAACCGGGACAGCCTTGATTCACCCCTCCACTTT,CATSNRDSLDSPLHF
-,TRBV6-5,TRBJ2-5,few,TGTGCCAGCAGTTTGACGGGAGAGACCCAGTACTTC,CASSLTGETQYF
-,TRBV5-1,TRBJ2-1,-,TGCGCCAGCAGCTTGGTTTCACAAAACAATGAGCAGTTCTTC,CASSLVSQNNEQFF
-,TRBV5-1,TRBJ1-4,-,TGCGCCAGCAGCTTCTCCTCGGGGGAAGGTGAAAAACTGTTTTTT,CASSFSSGEGEKLFF
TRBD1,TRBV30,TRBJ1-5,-,TGTGCCTGGAAAAGTAGGACAGGGACAAGCAATCAGCCCCAGCATTTT,CAWKSRTGTSNQPQHF
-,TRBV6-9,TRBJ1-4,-,TGTGCCAGCAGTTATTCTAAAACAACTAATGAAAAACTGTTTTTT,CASSYSKTTNEKLFF
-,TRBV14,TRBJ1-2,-,TGTGCCAGCAGCCAGGGAGGCGGCTACACCTTC,CASSQGGGYTF
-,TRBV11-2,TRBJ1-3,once,TGTGCCAGCAGCTTAGATCTCGGGAGGGGAGGAAACACCATATATTTT,CASSLDLGRGGNTIYF
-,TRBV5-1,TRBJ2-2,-,TGCGCCAGCAGCTGGGGCTCCCTGGGGACCGGGGAGCTGTTTTTT,CASSWGSLGTGELFF
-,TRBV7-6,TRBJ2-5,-,TGTGCCAGCAGCCGGGGGGCGCGGGAGACCCAGTACTTC,CASSRGARETQYF